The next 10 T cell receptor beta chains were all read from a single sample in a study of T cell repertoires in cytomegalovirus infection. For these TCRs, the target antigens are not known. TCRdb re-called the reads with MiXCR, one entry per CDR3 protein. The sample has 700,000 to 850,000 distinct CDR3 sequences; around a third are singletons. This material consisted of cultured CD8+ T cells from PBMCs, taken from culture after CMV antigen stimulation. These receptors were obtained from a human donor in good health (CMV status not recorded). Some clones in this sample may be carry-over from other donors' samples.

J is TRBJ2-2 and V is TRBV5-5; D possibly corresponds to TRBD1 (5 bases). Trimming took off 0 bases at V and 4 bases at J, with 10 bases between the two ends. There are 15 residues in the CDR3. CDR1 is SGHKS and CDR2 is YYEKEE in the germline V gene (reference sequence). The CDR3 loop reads CASSLEGAITGELFF. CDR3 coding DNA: TGTGCCAGCAGCTTGGAAGGGGCGATCACCGGGGAGCTGTTTTTT.

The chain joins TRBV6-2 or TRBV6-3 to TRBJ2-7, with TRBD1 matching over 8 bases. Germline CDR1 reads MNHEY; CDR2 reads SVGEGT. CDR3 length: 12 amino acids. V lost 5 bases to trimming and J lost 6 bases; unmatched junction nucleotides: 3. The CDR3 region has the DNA TGTGCCAGCAGTCCAGGGGGCGCCGAGCAGTACGTC. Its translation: CASSPGGAEQYV.

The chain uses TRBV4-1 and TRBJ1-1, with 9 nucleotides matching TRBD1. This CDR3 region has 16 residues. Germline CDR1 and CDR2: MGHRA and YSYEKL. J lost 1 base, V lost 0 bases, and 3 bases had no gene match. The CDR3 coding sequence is TGCGCCAGCAGCCAAGACCGGGACAGGGAGAACACTGAAGCTTTCTTT. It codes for CASSQDRDRENTEAFF.

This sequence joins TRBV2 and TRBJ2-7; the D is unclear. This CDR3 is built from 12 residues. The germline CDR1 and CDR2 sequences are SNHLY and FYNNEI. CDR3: CASSPGYYKQYV. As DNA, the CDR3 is TGTGCCAGCAGCCCGGGTTACTACAAGCAGTACGTC.

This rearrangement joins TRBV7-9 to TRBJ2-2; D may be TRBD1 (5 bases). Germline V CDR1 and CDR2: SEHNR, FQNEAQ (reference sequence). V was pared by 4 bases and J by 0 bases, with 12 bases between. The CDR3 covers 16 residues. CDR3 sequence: CASSSDTIANTGELFF. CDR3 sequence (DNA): TGTGCCAGCAGCTCGGACACGATCGCGAACACCGGGGAGCTGTTTTTT.

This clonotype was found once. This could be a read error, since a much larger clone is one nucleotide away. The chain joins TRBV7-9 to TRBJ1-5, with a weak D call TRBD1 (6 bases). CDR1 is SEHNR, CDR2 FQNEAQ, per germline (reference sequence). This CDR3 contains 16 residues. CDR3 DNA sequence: TGTGTCAGCAGCTCCGAGCAGGGGCTGTTCAATCAGCCCCAGCATTTT. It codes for CVSSSEQGLFNQPQHF.

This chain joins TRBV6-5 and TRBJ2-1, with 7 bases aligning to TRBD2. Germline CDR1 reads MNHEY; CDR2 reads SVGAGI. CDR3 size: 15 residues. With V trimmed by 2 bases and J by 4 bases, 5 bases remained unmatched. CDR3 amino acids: CASSYGAGDYNEQFF. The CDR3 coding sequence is TGTGCCAGCAGTTACGGCGCGGGGGATTACAATGAGCAGTTCTTC.

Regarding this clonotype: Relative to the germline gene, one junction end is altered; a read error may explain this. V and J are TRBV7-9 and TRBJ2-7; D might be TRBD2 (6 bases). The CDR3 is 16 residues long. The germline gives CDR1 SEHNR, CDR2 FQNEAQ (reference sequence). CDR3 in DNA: TGTGCCAGCAGCTTAGCGTGGGGGAGGAATACCTACGAGCACTACTTC. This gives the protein CASSLAWGRNTYEHYF.

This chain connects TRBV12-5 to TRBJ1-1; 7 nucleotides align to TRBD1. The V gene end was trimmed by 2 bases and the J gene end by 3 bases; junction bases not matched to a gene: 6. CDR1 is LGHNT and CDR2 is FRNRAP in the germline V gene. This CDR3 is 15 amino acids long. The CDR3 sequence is CASGLTWDRHTEAFF. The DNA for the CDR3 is TGTGCTAGTGGTTTGACCTGGGACAGACACACTGAAGCTTTCTTT.

The DNA for the CDR3 is TGTGCCACCAGTGCTTCGCAGGGACATACGCAGTATTTT. Translating it yields CATSASQGHTQYF. The chain couples TRBV24-1 to TRBJ2-3; D is possibly TRBD1 or TRBD2 (5 bases each). In germline, CDR1 is KGHDR, CDR2 SFDVKD. The length of the CDR3 is 13 residues. The V end lost 5 bases, the J end lost 7 bases, and 12 bases lay between the germline ends.